This TCR beta chain was sequenced for a study of siplizumab effects on memory and regulatory T cells. As to this clone: Its antigen is not identified.

Per sample, about 10^5 TCR templates underwent assay. Sequenced by immunoSEQ multiplex PCR; TCRdb stores in-frame clones only, minus some. This sample yields some 64,000 clones, of which around three quarters are seen a single time; about 0.42% belongs to the top ten. Study conclusions and caveats: Naive-or-memory phenotypes were unassignable for roughly 80-96% of proliferating CD4+ or CD8+ clones. The study found naive T cells seemingly more diverse than memory cells and seemingly major alloresponse contributors. Tracing alloreactive clones into unstimulated subsets worked for only a minor fraction of them.

V was clipped by 0 bases and J by 4 bases, with 4 bases between them. The germline V gene has CDR1 SGHKS and CDR2 YYEKEE (reference sequence). The CDR3 sequence is 12 residues long. This sequence was found in a human donor in good health. This chain joins TRBV5-5 and TRBJ1-2, with unresolved D. Sequencing input: memory CD4+ T cells sorted from blood. CDR3 DNA: TGTGCCAGCAGCTTGGTGAGCTATGGCTACACCTTC. Its protein is CASSLVSYGYTF.